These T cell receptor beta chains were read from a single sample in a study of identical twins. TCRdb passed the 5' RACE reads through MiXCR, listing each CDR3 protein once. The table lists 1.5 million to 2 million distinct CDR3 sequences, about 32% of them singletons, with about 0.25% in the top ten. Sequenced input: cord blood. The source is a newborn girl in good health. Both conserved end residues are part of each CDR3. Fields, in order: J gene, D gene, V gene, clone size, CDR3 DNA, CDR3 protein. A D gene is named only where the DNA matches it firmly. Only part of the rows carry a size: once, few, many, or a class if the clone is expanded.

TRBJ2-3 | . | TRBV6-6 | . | TGTGCCAGCGCACCCTTGGCGGTCACAGATACGCAGTATTTT | CASAPLAVTDTQYF
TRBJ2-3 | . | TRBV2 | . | TGCGCCAGCAGCGTCCGGACTAGCACAGATACGCAGTATTTT | CASSVRTSTDTQYF
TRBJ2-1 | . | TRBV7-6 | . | TGTGCCAGCAGCCCAAAACCACACCGCAATGAGCAGTTCTTC | CASSPKPHRNEQFF
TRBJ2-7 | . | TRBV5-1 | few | TGCGCCAGCAGCTTGTTAACAGGGAACCACGAGCAGTACTTC | CASSLLTGNHEQYF
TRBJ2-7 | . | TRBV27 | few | TGTGTCTCGGGAGTGGCCTACGAGCAGTACTTC | CVSGVAYEQYF
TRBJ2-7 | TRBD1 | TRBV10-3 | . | TGTGCCATCAGGAGGGACAGTACCTACGAGCAGTACTTC | CAIRRDSTYEQYF
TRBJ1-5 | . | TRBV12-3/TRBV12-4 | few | TGTGCCAGCAGTTTTTTAGCCCAGCCCCAGCATTTT | CASSFLAQPQHF
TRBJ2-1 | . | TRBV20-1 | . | TGCAGTGCGCCTCCCCAGTCCACCCCCTACAATGAGCAGTTCTTC | CSAPPQSTPYNEQFF
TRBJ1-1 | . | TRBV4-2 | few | TGTGCCAGCAGCCAAGATTCTCGCGGCACTGAAGCTTTCTTT | CASSQDSRGTEAFF
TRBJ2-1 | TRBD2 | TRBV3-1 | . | TGTGCCAGCAGCCACCCTTGGACTAGCGGGGGTAATGAGCAGTTCTTC | CASSHPWTSGGNEQFF
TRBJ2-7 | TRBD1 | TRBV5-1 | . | TGCGCCAGCAGCCGACCCGGGACAGGGCCTGACGAGCAGTACTTC | CASSRPGTGPDEQYF
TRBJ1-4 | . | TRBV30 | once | TGTGCCTGGAGTACAGGGTGGGGGGAAAATGAAAAACTGTTTTTT | CAWSTGWGENEKLFF
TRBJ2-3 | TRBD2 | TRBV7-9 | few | TGTGCCAGCAGCTTAGACTTTAGCGGGAGTACAGATACGCAGTATTTT | CASSLDFSGSTDTQYF
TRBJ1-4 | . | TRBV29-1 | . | TGCAGCACCGGGGATAACGAAAAACTGTTTTTT | CSTGDNEKLFF
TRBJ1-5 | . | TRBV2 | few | TGTGCCAGCAGTGCGCTGATGGGTGGCAATCAGCCCCAGCATTTT | CASSALMGGNQPQHF
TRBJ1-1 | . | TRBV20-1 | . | TGCAGTGCTAGACCCACTACAGGGCCCTTTAGGAACATTGAAGCTTTCTTT | CSARPTTGPFRNIEAFF
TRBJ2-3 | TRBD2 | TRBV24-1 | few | TGTGCCACCAGTGACGGGGGGTTTTCAGATACGCAGTATTTT | CATSDGGFSDTQYF
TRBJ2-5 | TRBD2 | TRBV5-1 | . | TGCGCCAGCAGCTTGAGTGGGGGGGGAAAAGAGACCCAGTACTTC | CASSLSGGGKETQYF
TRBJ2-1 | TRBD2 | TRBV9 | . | TGTGCCAGCAGCGTGAGGCGGGGGGGCATAGGGTCCTACAATGAGCAGTTCTTC | CASSVRRGGIGSYNEQFF
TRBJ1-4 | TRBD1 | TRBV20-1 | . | TGCAGTGCTAGACCGGACAGGGAGAATGAAAAACTGTTTTTT | CSARPDRENEKLFF
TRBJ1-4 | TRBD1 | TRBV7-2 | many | TGTGCCAGCAGCTTGACAGGGAATGAAAAACTGTTTTTT | CASSLTGNEKLFF
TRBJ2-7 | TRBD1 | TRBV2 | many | TGTGCCAGCAGTGGGACAGGGGGGCCCTACGAGCAGTACTTC | CASSGTGGPYEQYF
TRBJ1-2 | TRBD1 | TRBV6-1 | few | TGTGCCAGCAGTGCGGAACCGGGACAGAACTATGGCTACACCTTC | CASSAEPGQNYGYTF
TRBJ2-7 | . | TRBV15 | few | TGTGCCACCAGCAGAGATGAAAGATCGACCTACGAGCAGTACTTC | CATSRDERSTYEQYF
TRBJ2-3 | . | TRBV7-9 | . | TGTGCCAGCAGCTTAGCGGGGGGCCGCCCCACAGATACGCAGTATTTT | CASSLAGGRPTDTQYF
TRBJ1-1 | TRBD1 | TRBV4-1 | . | TGCGCCAGCAGCCATCCCGGGACAGGGGACACTGAAGCTTTCTTT | CASSHPGTGDTEAFF
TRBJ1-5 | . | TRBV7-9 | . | TGTGCCAGCAGCCCGGGATTTAGCAGTCAGCCCCAGCATTTT | CASSPGFSSQPQHF